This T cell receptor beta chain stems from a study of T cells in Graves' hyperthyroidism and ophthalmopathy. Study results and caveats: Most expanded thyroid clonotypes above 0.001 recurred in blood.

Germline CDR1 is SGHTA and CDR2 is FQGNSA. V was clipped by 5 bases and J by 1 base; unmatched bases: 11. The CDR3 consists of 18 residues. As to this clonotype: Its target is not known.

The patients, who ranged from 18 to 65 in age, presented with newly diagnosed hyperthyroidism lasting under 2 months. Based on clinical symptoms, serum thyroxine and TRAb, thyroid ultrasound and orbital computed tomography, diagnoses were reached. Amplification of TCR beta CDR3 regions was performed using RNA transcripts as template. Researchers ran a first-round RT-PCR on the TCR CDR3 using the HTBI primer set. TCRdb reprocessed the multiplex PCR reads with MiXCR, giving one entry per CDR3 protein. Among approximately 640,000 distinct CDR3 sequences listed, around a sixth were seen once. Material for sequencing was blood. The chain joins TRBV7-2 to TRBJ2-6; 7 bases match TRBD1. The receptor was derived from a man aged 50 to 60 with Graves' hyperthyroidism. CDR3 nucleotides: TGTGCCAGCAGCATGGGACAGTTTGTGGCATCTGGGGCCAACGTCCTGACTTTC. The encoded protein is CASSMGQFVASGANVLTF.